This T cell receptor beta chain was found in a study of a mutant IDH1 vaccine in newly diagnosed glioma. Study information: The first vaccination came 4-6 weeks after radiotherapy alone, or with temozolomide cycles.

Repertoires were generated with immunoSEQ multiplex PCR, while TCRdb's copy carries only in-frame clones and drops some. The sample has 60,000 or so clones, about 91% seen once. This clone was recorded once. The antigen is undetermined. Regarding time point: week 11, during vaccination. Topical imiquimod was applied with each vaccine dose, which held 300 ug of mutant IDH1 20-mer peptide. Those who donated had recent WHO grade 3 or 4 IDH1-mutant, ATRX-lost astrocytomas. This CDR3 is 13 amino acids long. Germline V lookup: CDR1 KGHSH, CDR2 LQKENI. The V and J ends lost 3 bases and 5 bases respectively, with 10 bases between them.

This chain uses TRBV18 with TRBJ2-5; D perhaps matches TRBD2 (5 bases). This specimen was PBMCs, taken from a glioma patient whose treatment included an IDH1 peptide vaccine. This clonotype originated in a man in his forties or fifties with glioma. CDR3 in DNA: TGTGCCAGCTCACCTGCCCCGGGGGAGACCCAGTACTTC. It yields the protein CASSPAPGETQYF.